These 28 T cell receptor beta chains originate from one sample sequenced in a study of OX40 agonist ivuxolimab in advanced cancers. The method was immunoSEQ multiplex PCR; TCRdb's version includes in-frame clones alone and lacks a portion of them. Counted here are more than 80,000 clones, about 86% occurring once; the ten biggest clones make up around 1.6%. The sample was CD4+ or CD8+ T cells sorted from blood, taken in a trial of the OX40 agonist ivuxolimab. Receptors were obtained from an adult with an advanced solid tumor such as melanoma, head and neck, liver or kidney cancer.

This chain joins TRBV19 and TRBJ1-4, with 7 positions matching TRBD1. This CDR3 is 14 amino acids long. Germline V lookup: CDR1 LNHDA, CDR2 SQIVND (reference sequence). The trim removed 6 bases at V and 4 bases at J, leaving 5 bases unmatched. CDR3 DNA: TGTGCCAGTAGATCCGGGACAGATAATGAAAAACTGTTTTTT. Amino acid sequence: CASRSGTDNEKLFF.

V and J are TRBV29-1 and TRBJ1-6, with 7 bases aligning to TRBD1. The V and J ends lost 4 bases and 10 bases, in that order; junction bases with no gene match: 7. Germline V CDR1 and CDR2: SQVTM, ANQGSEA. CDR3 length: 13 residues. CDR3 coding DNA: TGCAGCGTTGTAGACAGGGCAGGGTCACCCCTCCACTTT. Its protein product is CSVVDRAGSPLHF.

The rearrangement joins TRBV30 to TRBJ1-1; TRBD1 agrees at 9 bases. The germline CDR1 and CDR2 sequences are GTSNPN and SVGIG (reference sequence). CDR3 length: 14 residues. The trim removed 8 bases at V and 0 bases at J, leaving 7 bases unmatched. The CDR3 protein is CAGRTGAMNTEAFF. In DNA form, the CDR3 reads TGTGCCGGCAGGACAGGGGCGATGAACACTGAAGCTTTCTTT.

This rearrangement joins TRBV6-1 to TRBJ2-3, with D tentatively TRBD1 (5 bases). The CDR3 totals 14 residues. Between the trimmed V and J ends, which lost 10 bases and 3 bases, there was a span of 17 bases. Germline V gene data show CDR1 as MNHNS and CDR2 as SASEGT. CDR3 nucleotides: TGTGCCACCAGAACCCAGGGCGAGACAGATACGCAGTATTTT. Residues: CATRTQGETDTQYF.

The V and J genes are TRBV2 and TRBJ2-7; 9 positions agree with TRBD1. Unmatched junction bases numbered 6, after V lost 6 bases and J lost 0 bases. CDR3 length equals 15 residues. Germline V gene lookup returns CDR1 SNHLY and CDR2 FYNNEI. CDR3 sequence: CASRGGQGISYEQYF. The CDR3 DNA sequence: TGTGCCAGCAGGGGGGGACAGGGCATCTCCTACGAGCAGTACTTC.

The rearrangement links TRBV4-3 to TRBJ1-4, with D perhaps matching TRBD1 (5 bases). V was trimmed by 2 bases and J by 4 bases, leaving 17 bases between them. Germline values: CDR1 LGHNA, CDR2 YSLEER. The CDR3 covers 17 residues. DNA of the CDR3: TGCGCCAGCAGCCAAAACTCTGGGGCTGGGCTTAATGAAAAACTGTTTTTT. It specifies CASSQNSGAGLNEKLFF.

This clone was seen only once. The chain carries TRBV12-5 and TRBJ1-4; D unclear. The V end was cut by 3 bases, the J end by 10 bases, with 12 bases between. Germline CDR1 and CDR2: LGHNT and FRNRAP. The CDR3 sequence is 13 residues long. The DNA for the CDR3 is TGTGCTAGTGGTTTAGGGCGAGGCGTAAAACTGTTTTTT. It encodes CASGLGRGVKLFF.

CDR3 DNA sequence: TGCGCCAGCAGTCAATCTGAGGGGGAAGGGAGCTACGAGCAGTACTTC. It translates to CASSQSEGEGSYEQYF. The chain has TRBV23-1 and TRBJ2-7, with D tentatively TRBD1 (6 bases). TRBV23-1 is an ORF, and what it does is uncertain. The CDR3 covers 16 residues. V shed 0 bases and J shed 3 bases, with 15 bases lying between them.

The rearrangement joins TRBV30 to TRBJ2-7; the match to TRBD1 covers 9 bases. The CDR3 extends over 13 amino acids. Germline V gene lookup returns CDR1 GTSNPN and CDR2 SVGIG (reference sequence). V lost 2 bases and J lost 5; bases outside the gene matches: 4. CDR3 in DNA: TGTGCCTGGAGTATTGGACAGGGGAACGAGCAGTACTTC. Encoded protein: CAWSIGQGNEQYF.

The chain is built from TRBV27 and TRBJ2-1; TRBD1 matches 10 bases. Trimming took 5 bases from V and 4 from J; bases not matched to a gene: 8. This CDR3 is built from 16 residues. The germline V gene has CDR1 MNHEY and CDR2 SMNVEV (reference sequence). The CDR3 DNA sequence: TGTGCCAGCAGTCCCACCGGACAGGGGGGTTACAATGAGCAGTTCTTC. This translates into CASSPTGQGGYNEQFF.

V gene TRBV19 combines with J gene TRBJ2-5; TRBD2 matches 9 bases. This CDR3 is 16 amino acids long. J lost 6 bases, V lost 3 bases, and 11 bases had no gene match. CDR1 is LNHDA, CDR2 SQIVND, per germline (reference sequence). This chain's CDR3 is CASSITRGGAVKTQYF. The CDR3 DNA sequence: TGTGCCAGTAGTATTACCCGCGGGGGGGCCGTTAAGACCCAGTACTTC.

The chain has TRBV11-3 and TRBJ2-5; 11 bases fit TRBD2. CDR1 and CDR2 from the germline V gene are SGHNT and YENEEA. The ends lost 5 bases at V and 7 bases at J; junction bases unmatched: 12. This CDR3 has 16 residues. The CDR3 DNA follows: TGTGCCAGCAGCCCACCAATACTAGCGGGAGTCGTGACCCAGTACTTC. Translation: CASSPPILAGVVTQYF.

The chain links TRBV27 to TRBJ2-7; D may be TRBD1 or TRBD2 (6 bases each). Germline lookup yields CDR1 MNHEY and CDR2 SMNVEV (reference sequence). CDR3 length: 16 amino acids. The V end lost 5 bases, the J end lost 1 base, and 18 bases lay between the germline ends. CDR3 amino acids: CASSRWGATLSYEQYF. CDR3 coding DNA: TGTGCCAGCAGTCGTTGGGGGGCTACCTTGTCCTACGAGCAGTACTTC.

J is TRBJ2-7 and V is TRBV6-1, with TRBD1 matching 10 bases. The CDR3 runs to 16 residues. V gave up 3 bases and J gave up 2 bases; unmatched junction bases: 7. CDR1 is MNHNS, CDR2 SASEGT, per germline. The CDR3 region has the DNA TGTGCCAGCAGTGATCCCCAAGGGACAGGGGCCTACGAGCAGTACTTC. This codes for CASSDPQGTGAYEQYF.

This clone appeared once. This rearrangement joins TRBV5-1 to TRBJ2-3, with unresolved D. CDR1 and CDR2 (germline): SGHRS, YFSETQ. V was pared by 0 bases and J by 7 bases, with 15 bases between. The CDR3 is 15 residues long. The CDR3 nucleotides read TGCGCCAGCAGCTTGGAAGGGCAGACCCACCATACGCAGTATTTT. It encodes CASSLEGQTHHTQYF.

The chain employs TRBV7-2 and TRBJ2-5; D is undetermined. V shed 1 base and J shed 6 bases, with 15 bases lying between them. This CDR3 has 15 amino acids. Germline V gene sequence: CDR1 SGHTA, CDR2 FQGNSA. In DNA form, the CDR3 reads TGTGCCAGCAGCTTAGGTGTAGGGAATTGGAAGACCCAGTACTTC. Translated, it gives CASSLGVGNWKTQYF.

This clone was recorded once. The CDR3 here is CASSLVAGRLAGGREQYF. CDR3 nucleotides: TGTGCCAGCAGCTTAGTGGCGGGGAGACTAGCGGGTGGGCGCGAGCAGTACTTC. J is TRBJ2-7 and V is TRBV7-2; TRBD2 aligns across 10 bases. V dropped 1 base and J dropped 6; count of bases not matched to a gene: 15. This CDR3 contains 18 residues. The germline V gene has CDR1 SGHTA and CDR2 FQGNSA.

This clone was seen more than once but under ten times. The rearrangement joins TRBV29-1 to TRBJ2-3; 7 positions agree with TRBD1. Trimming took 3 bases from V and 0 from J; bases not matched to a gene: 3. Per germline, CDR1 SQVTM and CDR2 ANQGSEA. CDR3 length: 14 amino acids. CDR3 coding DNA: TGCAGCGTTGAGACAGGGTGGAGCACAGATACGCAGTATTTT. As protein: CSVETGWSTDTQYF.

This sequence joins TRBV6-5 and TRBJ2-2, with TRBD2 as a possible D gene (5 bases). There are 15 residues in the CDR3. Germline V CDR1 and CDR2: MNHEY, SVGAGI. V was clipped by 4 bases and J by 4 bases, with 13 bases between them. The CDR3 protein is CASSSAGVGTGELFF. In DNA form, the CDR3 reads TGTGCCAGCAGTTCGGCCGGGGTGGGCACCGGGGAGCTGTTTTTT.

This clone was counted between two and nine times. V usage is TRBV4-1 and J usage is TRBJ1-4, with TRBD1 as a possible D gene (6 bases). The CDR3 has 15 residues. V was cut by 4 bases and J by 8 bases, with 17 bases left in between. Looked up from germline, CDR1 is MGHRA and CDR2 is YSYEKL. CDR3 region: CASSRTAGVEEKLFF. CDR3 bases: TGCGCCAGCAGCCGAACTGCAGGGGTAGAGGAAAAACTGTTTTTT.

The chain combines TRBV9 with TRBJ2-7; 9 positions match TRBD2. After removal of 0 bases from V and 7 bases from J, the junction contained 14 bases not matched to a gene. Germline V gives CDR1 SGDLS, CDR2 YYNGEE. This CDR3 is built from 17 residues. As DNA, the CDR3 is TGTGCCAGCAGCGTAGCTACCGGGGCGGGAGGGCCGCCTGAGCAGTACTTC. It encodes CASSVATGAGGPPEQYF.

The V and J genes are TRBV11-2 and TRBJ2-1; 8 positions agree with TRBD2. The junction had 10 bases not matched to a gene; V was cut back by 3 bases and J by 6 bases. The CDR3 sequence is 16 residues long. The germline V gene encodes CDR1 SGHAT and CDR2 FQNNGV. The CDR3 sequence is CASSFLSGEVGNEQFF. CDR3 nucleotides: TGTGCCAGCAGCTTTCTTAGCGGGGAAGTGGGCAATGAGCAGTTCTTC.

The rearrangement joins TRBV4-3 to TRBJ1-4; D ambiguous. The germline V gene has CDR1 LGHNA and CDR2 YSLEER. Trimming removed 0 bases at V and 10 bases at J, with 9 bases between. This CDR3 is 13 amino acids long. CDR3 in amino acids: CASSQDWKGKLFF. The CDR3 DNA follows: TGCGCCAGCAGCCAAGATTGGAAGGGAAAACTGTTTTTT.

This chain's CDR3 is CASSHLINEQFF. CDR3 in DNA: TGTGCCAGCAGCCACTTAATCAATGAGCAGTTCTTC. The chain uses TRBV14 and TRBJ2-1; D remains unclear. V shed 3 bases and J shed 6 bases, with 6 bases lying between them. This CDR3 comprises 12 residues. Germline V CDR1 and CDR2: SGHDN, FVKESK. The whole variable domain, remainder taken from reference TRBV14 and TRBJ2-1, is EAGVTQFPSHSVIEKGQTVTLRCDPISGHDNLYWYRRVMGKEIKFLLHFVKESKQDESGMPNNRFLAERTGGTYSTLKVQPAELEDSGVYFCASSHLINEQFFGPGTRLTVL.

The chain has TRBV7-2 and TRBJ2-3, with a possible D match to TRBD1 (6 bases). CDR3 length: 15 amino acids. Germline assignment: CDR1 SGHTA and CDR2 FQGNSA. The V gene lost 2 bases and the J gene lost 0 bases, with 9 bases spanning the gap. For the CDR3, the DNA is TGTGCCAGCAGCTTAAGGGGGTACAGCACAGATACGCAGTATTTT. This translates into CASSLRGYSTDTQYF.

J is TRBJ2-7 and V is TRBV11-3; D unresolved. V was pared by 3 bases and J by 7 bases, with 16 bases between. The CDR3 sequence is 14 residues long. Germline-derived CDR1 and CDR2 are SGHNT and YENEEA. CDR3: CASSFAHSSEEQYF. The CDR3 coding sequence is TGTGCCAGCAGCTTTGCGCACTCCTCCGAGGAGCAGTACTTC.

This chain uses TRBV18 with TRBJ2-1; D is possibly TRBD1 or TRBD2 (5 bases each). Germline-derived CDR1 and CDR2 are KGHSH and LQKENI. Trimming removed 5 bases at V and 9 bases at J, with 23 bases between. The CDR3 extends over 16 amino acids. The CDR3 loop reads CASSTFGLGGYGEQFF. DNA for the CDR3: TGTGCCAGCTCAACCTTCGGCCTTGGGGGATACGGTGAGCAGTTCTTC.

The J gene is TRBJ2-7, the V gene TRBV29-1; 10 bases fit TRBD1. V was pared by 5 bases and J by 7 bases, with 8 bases of the junction left unmatched. Germline lookup yields CDR1 SQVTM and CDR2 ANQGSEA. The CDR3 consists of 13 residues. In DNA form, the CDR3 reads TGCAGCGTTAAGCGACAGGGGGCCGGGGAGCAGTACTTC. Translated: CSVKRQGAGEQYF.